This is a list of T cell receptor beta chains from one sample in a study of identical twins. MiXCR, run by TCRdb on the 5' RACE reads, gives a single entry per CDR3 protein. Of a few hundred thousand distinct CDR3 sequences in the sample, over 5% were seen once. Separately, the same data were catalogued under a study of T cells expressing NK-cell markers.

Sequenced: CD8+ T cells sorted from blood. Receptors originate from a young woman in good health. The CDR3 runs from the conserved cysteine through the conserved F or W. A D gene is named only where the DNA matches it firmly. Size is omitted from some rows. Given values are once, few, many or a class for expanded clones.

size,V,J,D,CDR3,DNA
-,TRBV3-1,TRBJ2-2,-,CASSQNQGLRTGELFF,TGTGCCAGCAGCCAAAACCAAGGGTTAAGGACCGGGGAGCTGTTTTTT
-,TRBV6-6,TRBJ2-7,-,CASSSSVAYEQYF,TGTGCCAGCAGTTCATCAGTGGCCTACGAGCAGTACTTC
few,TRBV30,TRBJ1-3,-,CAWSALGSGNTIYF,TGTGCCTGGAGTGCCTTAGGGTCTGGAAACACCATATATTTT
few,TRBV20-1,TRBJ2-1,TRBD1,CSARDTTGALYNEQFF,TGCAGTGCTAGAGATACGACAGGGGCCTTATACAATGAGCAGTTCTTC
many,TRBV20-1,TRBJ2-7,-,CSARATRDYEQYF,TGCAGTGCTAGGGCTACTAGAGACTACGAGCAGTACTTC
-,TRBV11-2,TRBJ2-3,-,CASSSHFGSTDTQYF,TGTGCCAGCAGCTCCCACTTCGGAAGCACAGATACGCAGTATTTT
-,TRBV11-2,TRBJ2-5,-,CASSLEFGLKETQYF,TGTGCCAGCAGCTTAGAGTTCGGGCTTAAAGAGACCCAGTACTTC
-,TRBV2,TRBJ2-2,-,CASSDEMGANTGELFF,TGTGCCAGCAGTGATGAGATGGGGGCGAACACCGGGGAGCTGTTTTTT
-,TRBV4-2,TRBJ2-1,TRBD2,CASSLGTSSEQFF,TGTGCCAGCAGCCTCGGGACTAGCAGTGAGCAGTTCTTC
many,TRBV7-3,TRBJ1-2,-,CASSLSKGSGYTF,TGTGCCAGCAGCTTAAGTAAAGGGTCTGGCTACACCTTC
few,TRBV20-1,TRBJ2-7,-,CSARDNFYEQYF,TGCAGTGCTAGAGATAATTTCTACGAGCAGTACTTC
few,TRBV20-1,TRBJ2-5,TRBD2,CSAFSSGRAGETQYF,TGCAGTGCTTTCTCTAGCGGGAGGGCAGGGGAGACCCAGTACTTC
few,TRBV20-1,TRBJ2-3,TRBD2,CSAARDREADTQYF,TGCAGTGCTGCCCGGGACCGGGAGGCAGATACGCAGTATTTT
-,TRBV6-5,TRBJ2-7,TRBD2,CASSYGTSGNEQYF,TGTGCCAGCAGTTATGGGACTAGCGGGAACGAGCAGTACTTC
few,TRBV27,TRBJ2-7,TRBD1,CASRGTGQLGTYEQYF,TGTGCCAGCAGAGGGACAGGGCAATTAGGCACCTACGAGCAGTACTTC